These 8 T cell receptor beta chains share one sample of origin, sequenced in a study of Graves' ophthalmopathy and Graves' hyperthyroidism. TCR beta CDR3 amplification used RNA transcripts. HTBI primers primed a first-round RT-PCR, and a second-round multiplex PCR followed. TCRdb processed the multiplex PCR reads anew with MiXCR; each CDR3 protein has one entry. This table has hundreds of thousands of distinct CDR3 sequences, approximately 21% appearing once. Sample: peripheral blood. Receptors originate from a woman aged 18-30 years with stable Graves' hyperthyroidism.

V gene TRBV6-2 or TRBV6-3 combines with J gene TRBJ1-5; a weak D match, TRBD1 (5 bases). The length of the CDR3 is 14 residues. Trimming pared 0 bases from V and 10 bases from J, leaving 13 bases between. In germline, CDR1 is MNHEY, CDR2 SVGEGT. CDR3 nucleotide sequence: TGTGCCAGCAGTTACTCGTCCAGGGTGGAACCCCAGCATTTT. Protein product: CASSYSSRVEPQHF.

For this clonotype: This may come from a read error, since a much larger clone is one base off. The chain joins TRBV7-2 to TRBJ2-5, with TRBD2 as a possible D gene (5 bases). Germline CDR1 SGHTA, CDR2 FQGNSA. CDR3 size: 16 residues. V was shortened by 0 bases and J by 5 bases, with 16 bases between the two germline ends. The CDR3 DNA follows: TGTGCCAGCAGCTTAGCCGGGGTGAGGGCCGGGGAGACCCAGTACTTC. Its translation is CASSLAGVRAGETQYF.

This clonotype was detected ten times or more. This sequence joins TRBV7-8 and TRBJ1-1; 7 bases are shared with TRBD1. Germline trimming cut 2 bases from V and 4 bases from J; bases unmatched to any gene: 4. CDR1 is SGHVS and CDR2 is FQNEAQ in the germline V gene. This CDR3 comprises 14 residues. The CDR3 is CASSLSGGSTEAFF. CDR3 DNA sequence: TGTGCCAGCAGCTTATCAGGGGGGAGCACTGAAGCTTTCTTT.

At least ten counts were recorded for this clonotype. The chain couples TRBV14 to TRBJ2-7, with no clear D. CDR3 length equals 11 residues. The germline CDR1 and CDR2 sequences are SGHDN and FVKESK. Trimming left V 1 base short and J 3 bases short, with 1 base between. The CDR3 region has the DNA TGTGCCAGCAGCCAAGTCTACGAGCAGTACTTC. Its protein is CASSQVYEQYF. The full variable domain, completed using reference TRBV14 and TRBJ2-7, is EAGVTQFPSHSVIEKGQTVTLRCDPISGHDNLYWYRRVMGKEIKFLLHFVKESKQDESGMPNNRFLAERTGGTYSTLKVQPAELEDSGVYFCASSQVYEQYFGPGTRLTVT.

This clonotype occurred many times. V and J are TRBV13 and TRBJ2-7, with 8 bases identical to TRBD2. CDR1 and CDR2 from the germline V gene are PRHDT and FYEKMQ (reference sequence). The V gene end was trimmed by 1 base and the J gene end by 0 bases; junction bases not matched to a gene: 5. The CDR3 runs 16 residues. DNA of the CDR3: TGTGCCAGCAGCTTAGCTATAGCGGGGTTCTCCTACGAGCAGTACTTC. It yields the protein CASSLAIAGFSYEQYF.

The rearrangement uses TRBV6-1 and TRBJ2-7; TRBD2 matches 9 bases. Germline CDR1 is MNHNS and CDR2 is SASEGT. This CDR3 comprises 14 residues. Unmatched junction bases numbered 3, after V lost 6 bases and J lost 0 bases. The CDR3 protein is CASRRGGGSYEQYF. As DNA, the CDR3 is TGTGCCAGCAGGCGCGGGGGGGGCTCCTACGAGCAGTACTTC.

This clonotype was counted at least ten times. V is TRBV6-2 or TRBV6-3 and J is TRBJ1-1; 8 bases fit TRBD1. Germline V lookup: CDR1 MNHEY, CDR2 SVGEGT. Trimming removed 4 bases from V and 7 bases from J; junction bases left unmatched: 8. The CDR3 runs to 14 residues. CDR3 residues: CASSSRRGLDEAFF. The CDR3 region has the DNA TGTGCCAGCAGTTCCCGCAGGGGGCTTGATGAAGCTTTCTTT.

There are many counts of this clonotype. This chain uses TRBV5-1 with TRBJ1-2; TRBD1 might be the D (6 bases). The CDR3 is 16 amino acids. Trimming stripped 0 bases from V and 6 bases from J, with 18 bases between. CDR1 SGHRS and CDR2 YFSETQ come from the germline V gene. The CDR3 spells CASSLALGAPVDGYTF. CDR3 nucleotide sequence: TGCGCCAGCAGCTTGGCCTTGGGGGCTCCGGTAGATGGCTACACCTTC.